The 16 T cell receptor beta chains presented below share a single source sample, sequenced in a study of T cell responses to AZD1222 COVID-19 vaccine. Generated by immunoSEQ multiplex PCR, the TCRdb table keeps only in-frame clones and is missing some. Of 75,000 to 85,000 clones in the sample, approximately 90% were seen once. The sequencing here drew on peripheral blood, taken on day 0 of AZD1222 vaccination. These receptors were obtained from an adult in good health.

The V gene is TRBV14, the J gene TRBJ1-2; the match to TRBD1 covers 9 bases. Looked up from germline, CDR1 is SGHDN and CDR2 is FVKESK. The CDR3 sequence is 14 residues long. Trimming cost V 4 bases and J 4 bases; bases outside gene matches: 4. CDR3 loop: CASSRDREPYGYTF. The CDR3, as DNA: TGTGCCAGCAGCCGGGACAGGGAGCCCTATGGCTACACCTTC.

The chain has TRBV27 and TRBJ1-4; D unclear. The germline gives CDR1 MNHEY, CDR2 SMNVEV (reference sequence). Trimming took 6 bases from V and 6 from J, leaving 14 bases between them. The CDR3 runs 14 residues. Written as DNA, the CDR3 is TGTGCCAGCAGGCCCGAACACGCACATGAAAAACTGTTTTTT. Its protein is CASRPEHAHEKLFF.

This chain uses TRBV11-2 with TRBJ1-1; no reliable D call. Germline values: CDR1 SGHAT, CDR2 FQNNGV. The CDR3 length is 15 residues. Deletions cut 7 bases from V and 1 base from J, with 16 bases between. The CDR3 loop is CASILRRIENTEAFF. As DNA, the CDR3 is TGTGCCAGCATCCTTAGACGTATTGAGAACACTGAAGCTTTCTTT.

The chain couples TRBV7-2 to TRBJ2-7, with 8 bases aligning to TRBD2. Germline-derived CDR1 and CDR2 are SGHTA and FQGNSA. V trimming: 5 bases; J trimming: 2 bases; junction bases outside the gene matches: 8. This CDR3 region has 15 residues. In nucleotides, the CDR3 is TGTGCCAGCAGCAATTCCGGGACTAGTCCCTACGAGCAGTACTTC. Protein product: CASSNSGTSPYEQYF.

The chain has TRBV27 and TRBJ2-3; maybe TRBD2 (5 bases). The CDR3 has 15 amino acids. Per germline, CDR1 MNHEY and CDR2 SMNVEV (reference sequence). With 2 bases removed from V and 2 bases from J, the gap between germline ends came to 11 bases. The CDR3 bases are TGTGCCAGCAGTTTAGTACTCGGGGTCACAGATACGCAGTATTTT. Residues: CASSLVLGVTDTQYF.

V usage is TRBV11-3 and J usage is TRBJ2-5, with D perhaps matching TRBD2 (5 bases). This CDR3 region has 13 residues. CDR1 SGHNT and CDR2 YENEEA come from the germline V gene. Trimming shortened V by 6 bases and J by 3 bases, and 11 bases separated the two germline ends. CDR3 sequence reads: CASSLRDKETQYF. The CDR3 DNA reads as TGTGCCAGCAGTTTACGGGATAAAGAGACCCAGTACTTC.

The chain is built from TRBV7-9 and TRBJ1-2; 9 nucleotides align to TRBD1. The germline V gene has CDR1 SEHNR and CDR2 FQNEAQ (reference sequence). The CDR3 sequence is 13 residues long. V trimming: 5 bases; J trimming: 13 bases; junction bases outside the gene matches: 11. CDR3 coding DNA: TGTGCCAGCAGCCCGGGGGAGGGGACAGGGCGCACCTTC. It yields the protein CASSPGEGTGRTF.

The rearrangement joins TRBV4-2 to TRBJ2-7, with 13 bases identical to TRBD2. The germline V gene encodes CDR1 LGHNA and CDR2 YNFKEQ. V gave up 3 bases and J gave up 7 bases; unmatched junction bases: 9. The CDR3 extends over 16 amino acids. CDR3 protein: CASSHPGLAGDVEQYF. CDR3 nucleotides: TGTGCCAGCAGCCATCCCGGACTAGCGGGAGATGTGGAGCAGTACTTC.

CDR3 loop: CASSPSPNEQFF. The CDR3 region has the DNA TGTGCCAGCAGCCCAAGCCCAAATGAGCAGTTCTTC. The V gene is TRBV7-3, the J gene TRBJ2-1; D is undetermined. Trimming pared 5 bases from V and 7 bases from J, leaving 9 bases between. Germline loops: CDR1 SGHTA, CDR2 FQGTGA. The CDR3 spans 12 residues.

The chain joins TRBV18 to TRBJ2-1; TRBD2 matches 10 bases. The CDR3 runs 15 residues. The V and J ends lost 4 bases and 8 bases, in that order; junction bases with no gene match: 8. Germline-derived CDR1 and CDR2 are KGHSH and LQKENI. CDR3 protein: CASSRDPAGGDEQFF. The CDR3 bases are TGTGCCAGCTCACGGGATCCAGCGGGAGGGGATGAGCAGTTCTTC.

This clone was seen just once. The chain uses TRBV7-3 and TRBJ1-2; unclear D gene. This CDR3 is built from 15 residues. V lost 1 base to trimming and J lost 0 bases, with 9 bases between them. The germline CDR1 and CDR2 sequences are SGHTA and FQGTGA. The CDR3 bases are TGTGCCAGCAGCTTAATGGGGTCCCCTAACTATGGCTACACCTTC. Its translation is CASSLMGSPNYGYTF.

J is TRBJ1-2 and V is TRBV2, with 8 bases fitting TRBD1. Looked up from germline, CDR1 is SNHLY and CDR2 is FYNNEI. CDR3 size: 14 residues. V was pared by 2 bases and J by 5 bases, with 4 bases of the junction left unmatched. The CDR3 loop is CASSEQGAGYGYTF. For the CDR3, the DNA is TGTGCCAGCAGTGAACAGGGGGCTGGGTATGGCTACACCTTC.

CDR3 DNA: TGTGCCAGCAGTTCCCCCGGGACAGGAGACTATGGCTACACCTTC. It translates to CASSSPGTGDYGYTF. The V call is TRBV27, the J call TRBJ1-2, with 8 bases aligning to TRBD1. CDR1 and CDR2 (germline): MNHEY, SMNVEV (reference sequence). V trimming: 4 bases; J trimming: 3 bases; junction bases outside the gene matches: 7. The CDR3 loop spans 15 amino acids.

This chain joins TRBV6-5 and TRBJ2-5, with TRBD2 matching over 9 bases. This CDR3 has 16 residues. V lost 2 bases to trimming and J lost 4 bases; unmatched junction nucleotides: 8. In germline, CDR1 is MNHEY, CDR2 SVGAGI. Written as DNA, the CDR3 is TGTGCCAGCAGTTACGGAAAAATAGCGGGGGCAGAGACCCAGTACTTC. Protein sequence: CASSYGKIAGAETQYF.

This clone was recorded a few times. Different DNA sequences within this sample yield the same CDR3. The rearrangement uses TRBV7-9 and TRBJ1-1, with D unresolved. The V and J ends lost 3 bases and 0 bases respectively, with 14 bases between them. The CDR3 contains 16 residues. Germline CDR1 is SEHNR and CDR2 is FQNEAQ (reference sequence). CDR3 amino acids: CASSLAGSPLNTEAFF. The CDR3 coding sequence is TGTGCCAGCAGCTTGGCCGGCAGCCCGCTGAACACTGAAGCTTTCTTT.

The chain joins TRBV19 to TRBJ1-5, with D possibly TRBD1 on 6 matching bases. The CDR3 is 13 residues long. Germline lookup yields CDR1 LNHDA and CDR2 SQIVND (reference sequence). Trimming removed 6 bases at V and 7 bases at J, with 13 bases between. Here the CDR3 reads CASSAQGRQPQHF. As DNA, the CDR3 is TGTGCCAGTAGCGCACAGGGTCGGCAGCCCCAGCATTTT.